The next 10 T cell receptor beta chains were all read from a single sample in a study of blood T cell repertoires in COVID-19. Measured with immunoSEQ multiplex PCR; TCRdb has only the in-frame clones, and not every one. The sample yields about 190,000 clones, 70% to 85% seen once. What was sequenced was peripheral blood. The receptors were sampled from a woman aged 45-60 years with acute or convalescent COVID-19.

Note on this clone: The same CDR3 can be traced to other DNA sequences in this sample. The rearrangement links TRBV19 to TRBJ2-6, with 9 bases lining up with TRBD1. This CDR3 is built from 16 residues. Germline V gene lookup returns CDR1 LNHDA and CDR2 SQIVND (reference sequence). V shed 9 bases, J shed 4 bases, and the junction held 10 bases outside the gene matches. The CDR3 sequence is CASRQGGRYGANVLTF. CDR3 nucleotides: TGTGCCAGCCGACAGGGGGGTCGGTACGGGGCCAACGTCCTGACTTTC.

V and J are TRBV12-5 and TRBJ1-3; D is perhaps TRBD1 (6 bases). Germline V gene sequence: CDR1 LGHNT, CDR2 FRNRAP. This CDR3 region has 14 residues. V shed 5 bases and J shed 2 bases, with 10 bases lying between them. The CDR3 is CASGRGQPGNTIYF. In DNA, the CDR3 is TGTGCTAGTGGTAGAGGACAGCCTGGAAACACCATATATTTT.

The chain uses TRBV24-1 and TRBJ2-1, with 11 bases matching TRBD2. V was clipped by 6 bases and J by 5 bases; unmatched bases: 5. This CDR3 is built from 15 residues. Germline lookup yields CDR1 KGHDR and CDR2 SFDVKD. The CDR3 DNA follows: TGTGCCACCAGTATCACTAGCGGGAGTAACAATGAGCAGTTCTTC. Its protein product is CATSITSGSNNEQFF.

This clone appeared a single time. The rearrangement uses TRBV5-6 and TRBJ2-1, with a possible D match to TRBD1 (5 bases). Looked up from germline, CDR1 is SGHDT and CDR2 is YYEEEE. This CDR3 comprises 11 residues. Trimming pared 3 bases from V and 9 bases from J, leaving 7 bases between. CDR3: CASSYRSEQFF. Written as DNA, the CDR3 is TGTGCCAGCAGCTACAGGAGTGAGCAGTTCTTC. Based on the CDR3 plus reference TRBV5-6 and TRBJ2-1, the full variable domain is DAGVTQSPTHLIKTRGQQVTLRCSPKSGHDTVSWYQQALGQGPQFIFQYYEEEERQRGNFPDRFSGHQFPNYSSELNVNALLLGDSALYLCASSYRSEQFFGPGTRLTVL.

The chain recombines TRBV5-1 with TRBJ2-7; tentatively, D is TRBD1 (5 bases). V was pared by 3 bases and J by 7 bases, with 8 bases between. The CDR3 contains 11 residues. Per the germline V gene, CDR1 is SGHRS and CDR2 is YFSETQ. As DNA, the CDR3 is TGCGCCAGCAGCTCGAGGACAGAGCAGTACTTC. The encoded protein is CASSSRTEQYF.

The genes are TRBV28 and TRBJ1-1; 7 bases map to TRBD1. Germline CDR1 and CDR2: MDHEN and SYDVKM. The CDR3 extends over 14 amino acids. Losses at the gene ends were 2 bases for V and 4 bases for J; bases not matched to a gene: 4. CDR3 sequence reads: CASSLPQGGTEAFF. CDR3 coding DNA: TGTGCCAGCAGTTTACCCCAGGGGGGCACTGAAGCTTTCTTT. Looking up the rest from reference TRBV28 and TRBJ1-1 gives the full variable domain: DVKVTQSSRYLVKRTGEKVFLECVQDMDHENMFWYRQDPGLGLRLIYFSYDVKMKEKGDIPEGYSVSREKKERFSLILESASTNQTSMYLCASSLPQGGTEAFFGQGTRLTVV.

The chain uses TRBV9 and TRBJ1-3, with 11 bases matching TRBD1. CDR3 length: 16 amino acids. Trimming at V came to 2 bases and at J to 1 base, leaving 2 bases not matched to a gene. The germline V gene encodes CDR1 SGDLS and CDR2 YYNGEE. The CDR3 loop reads CASSVGQGVSGNTIYF. The CDR3 region has the DNA TGTGCCAGCAGCGTGGGACAGGGGGTATCTGGAAACACCATATATTTT.

Only one count was recorded for this clone. The chain joins TRBV15 to TRBJ2-2; D not resolved. The CDR3 is 18 residues long. Trimming shortened V by 3 bases and J by 0 bases, and 17 bases separated the two germline ends. Germline assignment: CDR1 LNHNV and CDR2 YYDKDF (reference sequence). This CDR3 reads CATSRGITRTSNTGELFF. The CDR3 DNA sequence: TGTGCCACCAGCAGGGGCATCACCCGCACTTCGAACACCGGGGAGCTGTTTTTT.

This clone turned up a few times. Here the CDR3 DNA reads TGTGCCAGCAGCCAACTAGCGGGCAATGAGCAGTTCTTC. This codes for CASSQLAGNEQFF. The rearrangement uses TRBV3-1 (or the pseudogene TRBV3-2) and TRBJ2-1, with TRBD2 identical over 8 bases. V lost 2 bases to trimming and J lost 6 bases; unmatched junction nucleotides: 0. The CDR3 totals 13 residues. Germline-derived CDR1 and CDR2 are LGHDT and YNNKEL (reference sequence).

The rearrangement links TRBV15 to TRBJ1-5; the D is unclear. The V end lost 6 bases, the J end lost 4 bases, and 13 bases lay between the germline ends. CDR3 length: 14 residues. Germline V gene sequence: CDR1 LNHNV, CDR2 YYDKDF (reference sequence). The CDR3 sequence is CATRGGINNQPQHF. CDR3 DNA: TGTGCCACCAGGGGAGGGATTAATAATCAGCCCCAGCATTTT.